This entry describes one TCR beta chain. The antigen this receptor binds is unknown. No qualities accompany the bases; no much larger clone lies one base away. Cut back by 4 bases and 0 bases, the V and J ends lie 6 bases apart. CDR1 and CDR2 are read off the germline V gene as ENHRY and SYGVKD. The CDR3 spans 13 residues, from the cysteine through the phenylalanine. The DNA shown is the 39-base CDR3, in frame from base 1. TCRbeta CDR3 regions were amplified from genomic DNA using the immunoSEQ Assay, a bias-controlled multiplex PCR. The study's processing was this. The number of nucleated cells in each sample was estimated from the amplification of reference gene primers within the assay. Sequence reads were collapsed and filtered to measure the absolute abundance of every unique TCRbeta CDR3 rearrangement. For each sample, productive Simpson clonality was calculated by taking the square root of Simpson's diversity index across productive rearrangements. The immuneACCESS repertoire file appears here via TCRdb, limited to in-frame rearrangements. These files lack a portion of the clones; in checked studies, under half of the deficit traces to unresolved V genes, and the cause of the others is not known. V, J and clone size reflect that table, while D and trimming were determined from the DNA. The sample table records approximately 200,000 clones; approximately 83% of these occur just once. Over 2.5% of the sample is held by the ten biggest clonotypes.

The data are from a study of blood T cell repertoires in COVID-19 (dated by TCRdb to the early 2020s). For context, the study as a whole: Samples covering the acute and convalescent phases of COVID-19 were provided by collaborators in the United States, Italy and Spain. The samples were drawn from two sources: the first 160 participants of the ongoing ImmuneRACE study, and 1,000 to 1,500 subjects contributed by 6 global collaborators. The repertoires were released in a freely available public database intended as a resource for research on the immune response to SARS-CoV-2. HLA class I and class II types, where available, came from metadata supplied by the sample provider rather than from assay-based typing. The prospective study material was composed of cDNA or gDNA derived from T cells, B-cell-depleted T cells, or PBMCs. Sample metadata almost always included a de-identified subject ID, COVID-19 status, age in years and sex. Subjects who had been exposed to COVID-19, were actively infected with it, or had recovered from it provided the deeply sampled blood TCRbeta repertoires that made up the dataset. General conclusions and limits of the study: The quantity of clinical and demographic metadata differed by source and by participant and was supplied without curation.

Samples from volunteer blood donors who had recovered from COVID-19 were contributed by a second Seattle source. The collaborating institutions used their own protocols to collect whole blood in K2EDTA tubes. For TCRbeta analysis, collaborator samples were shipped as frozen whole blood, as isolated PBMCs, or as DNA extracted from either sample type. Sequencing was done on a sample of peripheral blood. The receptor was derived from a woman aged 25-40 years who had recovered from COVID-19. The sequence joins TRBV10-3 to TRBJ1-2; no D gene call is confident. CDR3 loop: CAISGRANYGYTF. In nucleotides, the sequence is TGTGCCATCAGTGGACGGGCTAACTATGGCTACACCTTC.